Below are 7 T cell receptor beta chains sequenced from a single sample in a study of T cells in Graves' hyperthyroidism and ophthalmopathy. TCR beta CDR3 region amplification was performed from RNA transcripts. First-round RT-PCR targeting the TCR CDR3 was performed with the HTBI primer set. TCRdb passed the multiplex PCR reads through MiXCR, listing each CDR3 protein once. The profile covers about 620,000 distinct CDR3 sequences, with around 15% appearing a single time and 3.8% taken by the ten largest. The material sequenced was blood. These receptors were obtained from a woman aged 25 to 45 with Graves' hyperthyroidism.

The chain combines TRBV4-1 with TRBJ2-1; 7 bases map to TRBD2. The V segment lost 4 bases and the J segment 8 bases; nucleotides outside the gene matches: 8. The CDR3 length is 14 residues. Germline V CDR1 and CDR2: MGHRA, YSYEKL. CDR3 residues: CASSPSGNGDEQFF. DNA of the CDR3: TGCGCCAGCAGCCCGAGCGGGAACGGAGATGAGCAGTTCTTC.

This clonotype has at least ten counts. This chain connects TRBV7-2 to TRBJ2-7, with 7 bases identical to TRBD1. V shed 5 bases and J 2 bases; nucleotides not matched to a gene: 6. Germline CDR1 SGHTA, CDR2 FQGNSA. The CDR3 consists of 14 residues. CDR3 sequence: CASSRDSSTYEQYF. The CDR3 nucleotides are TGTGCCAGCAGCAGGGACAGCAGTACCTACGAGCAGTACTTC.

This clonotype was recorded many times. The chain carries TRBV3-1 and TRBJ1-6; D is unclear. This CDR3 region has 12 residues. V was pared by 1 base and J by 8 bases, with 3 bases between. Germline-derived CDR1 and CDR2 are LGHDT and YNNKEL (reference sequence). The CDR3 nucleotides are TGTGCCAGCAGCCAAGGGGATTCACCCCTCCACTTT. It is translated as CASSQGDSPLHF.

The J gene is TRBJ2-7, the V gene TRBV3-1; D is unresolved. Per germline, CDR1 LGHDT and CDR2 YNNKEL (reference sequence). This CDR3 has 15 amino acids. Trimming cost V 4 bases and J 0 bases, with 13 bases left between them. The CDR3 DNA sequence: TGTGCCAGCAGCCCTATCCCCAGTCTCTCCTACGAGCAGTACTTC. Its translation: CASSPIPSLSYEQYF.

This clonotype occurred many times. The V gene is TRBV28, the J gene TRBJ2-1, with 9 bases aligning to TRBD2. V lost 5 bases, J lost 6 bases, and 5 bases stayed unmatched. CDR1 is MDHEN, CDR2 SYDVKM, per germline. The CDR3 is 14 residues long. The CDR3 DNA is TGTGCCAGCAGTACAGGGACTAGCCCCAATGAGCAGTTCTTC. This translates into CASSTGTSPNEQFF.

This clonotype was observed a handful of times. The rearrangement joins TRBV11-3 to TRBJ2-7, with D uncertain. Trimming took 5 bases from V and 6 from J, leaving 11 bases between them. The CDR3 covers 12 residues. Germline V gene sequence: CDR1 SGHNT, CDR2 YENEEA. The CDR3 DNA is TGTGCCAGCAGCATCTGGTCGACCGAGCAGTACTTC. Translated, it gives CASSIWSTEQYF. The whole variable domain, filled in from reference TRBV11-3 and TRBJ2-7, reads EAGVVQSPRYKIIEKKQPVAFWCNPISGHNTLYWYLQNLGQGPELLIRYENEEAVDDSQLPKDRFSAERLKGVDSTLKIQPAELGDSAVYLCASSIWSTEQYFGPGTRLTVT.

V usage is TRBV9 and J usage is TRBJ2-7; perhaps TRBD2 as D (5 bases). The CDR3 runs to 15 residues. Per germline, CDR1 SGDLS and CDR2 YYNGEE. The V end was cut by 0 bases, the J end by 5 bases, with 15 bases between. CDR3 region: CASSVDEGSWNEQYF. CDR3 bases: TGTGCCAGCAGCGTAGACGAGGGTTCTTGGAACGAGCAGTACTTC.